The present entry profiles one T cell receptor (beta chain) with its context. Its specific antigen is unknown. Per-base qualities were not stored, and no clone one base away is much larger. Trimming at the junction amounts to 3 bases on V and 6 bases on J, and the germline ends lie 23 bases apart. Measured from the cysteine to the phenylalanine, the CDR3 is 17 residues long. The kept DNA is CDR3 alone, 51 bases in frame from the first base. Based on the germline V gene (reference sequence), the CDR1 and CDR2 sequences are SGHNT and YYREEE. The method behind the library was multiplex PCR. The sequencing machine was an Illumina HiSeq 4000. TCR beta libraries were built with iRepertoire HTBI primers and Arm-PCR amplification of CDR3 regions. Gel purification was performed on PCR products prior to sequencing. Turning to the authors' computational methods: Across samples, 62 TRBV and roughly 15 TRBJ segments were identified and used for gene usage analysis of CDR3 amino acid clonotypes. Filtered high-quality paired reads were merged into contigs using COPE and FqMerger. Contigs were aligned with BLAST to IMGT TRBV, TRBD and TRBJ reference genes, and CDR3 was defined per IMGT. Clonotypes above 0.1% frequency were classified as highly expanded clones. Repertoire diversity was measured by Shannon entropy, and V-J evenness by the Gini coefficient. A clonotype was considered public if more than one individual shared it. The public reads were run again by TCRdb, first through fastp at Q25 and then through MiXCR, and only productive beta chains were kept. Each entry is one CDR3 protein sequence, shown with its most common DNA and genes. The V and J calls and clone size are TCRdb's, not the authors'. The sample table contains hundreds of thousands of distinct CDR3 sequences; only one count was recorded for about a sixth of them. The top ten hold about 11% of the sample.

The data are from a study of regulatory T cells in long-lasting Graves disease (dated by TCRdb to 2020 to 2022). As for the study more broadly: In the newly diagnosed Graves' disease group, patients had been taking antithyroid drugs for less than 3 months. The study was conducted in China and was registered as a clinical trial. A total of around 35 samples were covered by TCR sequencing, comprising around 13 persistent and approximately 20 newly diagnosed Graves' disease patients. Persistent Graves' disease patients were compared with newly diagnosed Graves' disease patients by peripheral blood TCR sequencing and RNA sequencing. Results and caveats for the whole study, not just this receptor: Only the TCR beta chain was sequenced and analyzed. Compared with newly diagnosed patients, patients with persistent Graves' disease had lower TCR Shannon entropy and fewer highly expanded clones, which suggests clonal expansion. As a limitation, the authors acknowledged that the small sample size may reduce accuracy. Preferential use of TRBV28, TRBJ1-2 and TRBJ2-5 was observed in persistent disease, whereas TRBV20-1 and TRBJ2-1 were favored in newly diagnosed disease. The study examined only peripheral blood because the primary lesion, thyroid tissue, could not be accessed. A larger number of public clonotypes was shared among persistent patients (under 3,000) than among newly diagnosed patients (about 990).

The time point label of this sample denotes: newly diagnosed GD, antithyroid drugs for less than 3 months. For both TCR sequencing and RNA sequencing, RNA was extracted from PBMCs in TRIzol. The diagnosis of Graves' disease was made according to American Thyroid Association guidelines. Recruitment of patients was carried out at an endocrinology department in Xi'an, China. From each patient, 8 to 10 milliliters of peripheral blood was collected into an EDTA anticoagulant tube. Ficoll Paque Plus density gradient separation was used to isolate PBMCs, and no further T cell sorting was done. An Agilent 2100 Bioanalyzer and agarose gel were used to check RNA quality, while a NanoDrop 2000 measured RNA concentration. These data also formed part of another study, on T cells in Graves' hyperthyroidism and ophthalmopathy. The second study's authors report: Graves' hyperthyroidism was defined as stable when no progression to ophthalmopathy occurred over 18 months of follow-up. Hyperthyroidism patients were newly diagnosed, with disease duration under 2 months, and aged 18 to 65 years. Any patient with an uncontrolled infection, another autoimmune disease, pregnancy or lactation was excluded. Diagnoses were based on clinical symptoms, serum thyroxine and TRAb, thyroid ultrasound and orbital computed tomography. A first-round RT-PCR of the TCR CDR3 used the HTBI primer set with the Qiagen OneStep RT-PCR kit. Most expanded thyroid clonotypes (frequency above 0.001) were also detected in blood, a finding suggesting that blood repertoires may reflect thyroid immune responses. In cross-validation, a model built on a 13 V-J signature told ophthalmopathy apart from stable hyperthyroidism with approximately 90% sensitivity and roughly 82% specificity, and in testing the same model reached 80%/75%. In validation, the model predicted progression to ophthalmopathy with 65% to 71% sensitivity and less than 75% specificity, a median of roughly seven months before onset. TCR V-J signatures able to tell the groups apart were searched for in a discovery cohort of around 95 patients, of whom around 43 had Graves' ophthalmopathy and some 60 had stable Graves' hyperthyroidism. Whether ophthalmopathy could be predicted prospectively was tested in an independent validation cohort made up of approximately 19 hyperthyroidism patients plus 17 patients who later progressed to ophthalmopathy. The roughly 94 discovery patients were randomly split 7:3 into training and test sets. Thyroid tissue and blood T-cell repertoires from about six Graves' hyperthyroidism patients were also compared in the study. Once sampling was done, hyperthyroidism patients were given methimazole at a starting dose of 30 mg daily, whereas ophthalmopathy patients were given high-dose intravenous methylprednisolone. Libraries were constructed in a second round of multiplex PCR, after which size selection and purification were carried out. Sequencing of the libraries was done on an Illumina HiSeq2000 using paired-end 100 bp reads. SOAPnuke was used to process the raw data, with reads discarded if the reads contained adapters or uncalled bases, had a mean Phred below 15, or lacked an exact constant-primer or identifier match. High-quality paired reads were merged using COPE v1.2.5, and each unique nucleotide sequence was defined as a clonotype. MiTCR v1.1 was used to align clonotypes to the IMGT TRBV, TRBD and TRBJ reference segments. Only V-J combinations with frequency above 0.0001, covering about 99% of repertoires, were analysed. A TCS score was defined as the ratio between F50 (clonal expansion) and ExV (chaos), using BLOSUM62-based TCRdist between CDR3 peptides within each V-J. Welch's t-statistics and random forest reduced approximately 520 V-J features to 10 to 15, which were used in a naive Bayes classifier (R e1071). No statistical method was used to fix the sample size in advance, and group allocation was not hidden from the investigators. The paper describes TCR Vbeta CDR3 sequencing of around 140 peripheral blood samples, made up of 43 ophthalmopathy patients, around 78 hyperthyroidism patients and approximately 17 progressor patients.

Sequenced material: peripheral blood mononuclear cells (PBMCs), taken at new diagnosis, from a patient treated with antithyroid drugs. This sequence was found in a woman in her twenties or thirties with Graves disease. Donor details come from another sample of the same person, matched by shared clones. The rearranged chain carries TRBV5-4 and TRBJ2-3; the D gene is unclear. At the DNA level, the sequence is TGTGCCAGCAGCTCTTCATCAGGACCCGAGATTTGGGATACGCAGTATTTT. Translation gives CASSSSSGPEIWDTQYF.